These 2 T cell receptor beta chains were all obtained from the same sample, sequenced in a study of blood T cells in healthy people across ages. Sample-barcoded 5' priming and a J-beta primer mix drove a second PCR of about 7 to 12 cycles. TCRdb passed the 5' RACE reads through MiXCR, listing each CDR3 protein once. In the table there are 2 million or so distinct CDR3 sequences, around half of which are singletons. Sequencing was performed on blood. Receptor source: a middle-aged woman in good health.

The table lists this clonotype with a few counts. V gene TRBV7-2 combines with J gene TRBJ2-3; 8 nucleotides align to TRBD2. The V gene's germline CDR1 is SGHTA and CDR2 FQGNSA. V shed 5 bases, J shed 0 bases, and the junction held 7 bases outside the gene matches. This CDR3 has 16 residues. This chain's CDR3 is CASSARTGGSTDTQYF. The CDR3 coding sequence is TGTGCCAGCAGCGCCCGGACGGGGGGGAGCACAGATACGCAGTATTTT.

This chain uses TRBV29-1 with TRBJ1-2; TRBD1 agrees at 9 bases. There are 13 residues in the CDR3. The germline V gene has CDR1 SQVTM and CDR2 ANQGSEA. V lost 7 bases and J lost 8; bases outside the gene matches: 11. Written as DNA, the CDR3 is TGCAGCGCACAGGGGGCCTTGGAAGACGGCTACACCTTC. Amino acids: CSAQGALEDGYTF.